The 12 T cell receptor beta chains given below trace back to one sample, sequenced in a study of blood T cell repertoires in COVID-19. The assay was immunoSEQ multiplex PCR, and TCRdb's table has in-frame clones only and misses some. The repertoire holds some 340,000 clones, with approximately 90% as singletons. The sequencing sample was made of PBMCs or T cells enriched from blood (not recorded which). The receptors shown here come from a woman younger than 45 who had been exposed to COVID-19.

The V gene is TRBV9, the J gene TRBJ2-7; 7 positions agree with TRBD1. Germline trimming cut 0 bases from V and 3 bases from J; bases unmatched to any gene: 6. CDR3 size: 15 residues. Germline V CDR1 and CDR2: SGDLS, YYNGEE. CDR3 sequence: CASSVAGGQFYEQYF. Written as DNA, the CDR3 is TGTGCCAGCAGCGTAGCTGGGGGACAGTTCTACGAGCAGTACTTC. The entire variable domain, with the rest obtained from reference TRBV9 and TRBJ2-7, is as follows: DSGVTQTPKHLITATGQRVTLRCSPRSGDLSVYWYQQSLDQGLQFLIQYYNGEERAKGNILERFSAQQFPDLHSELNLSSLELGDSALYFCASSVAGGQFYEQYFGPGTRLTVT.

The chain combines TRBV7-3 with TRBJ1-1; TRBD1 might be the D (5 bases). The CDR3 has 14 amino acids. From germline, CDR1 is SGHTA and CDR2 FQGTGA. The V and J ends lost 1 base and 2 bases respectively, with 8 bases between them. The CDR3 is CASSLKGVNTEAFF. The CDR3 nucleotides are TGTGCCAGCAGCTTAAAAGGGGTCAACACTGAAGCTTTCTTT.

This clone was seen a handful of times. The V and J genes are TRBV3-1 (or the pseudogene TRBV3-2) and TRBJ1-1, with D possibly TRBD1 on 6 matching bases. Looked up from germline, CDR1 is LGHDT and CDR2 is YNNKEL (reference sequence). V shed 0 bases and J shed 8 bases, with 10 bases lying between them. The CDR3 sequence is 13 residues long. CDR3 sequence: CASSQDAQGEAFF. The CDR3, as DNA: TGTGCCAGCAGCCAAGATGCCCAGGGGGAAGCTTTCTTT.

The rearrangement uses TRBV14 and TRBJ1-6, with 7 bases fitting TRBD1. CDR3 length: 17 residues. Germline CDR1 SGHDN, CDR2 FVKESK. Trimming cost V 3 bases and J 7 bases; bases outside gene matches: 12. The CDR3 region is CASSHPITGTVNSPLHF. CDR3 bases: TGTGCCAGCAGCCACCCCATAACCGGGACAGTCAATTCACCCCTCCACTTT.

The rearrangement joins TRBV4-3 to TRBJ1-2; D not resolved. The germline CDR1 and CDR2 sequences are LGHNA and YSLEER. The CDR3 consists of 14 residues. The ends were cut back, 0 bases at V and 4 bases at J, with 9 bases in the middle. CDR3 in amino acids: CASSQERGSYGYTF. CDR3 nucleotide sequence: TGCGCCAGCAGCCAAGAACGGGGTAGCTATGGCTACACCTTC.

The CDR3 DNA sequence: TGTGCCTTATCACAGGGGTCAGGTGAAGCTTTCTTT. Translated, it gives CALSQGSGEAFF. The chain recombines TRBV10-3 with TRBJ1-1, with TRBD1 matching over 7 bases. This CDR3 contains 12 residues. Germline-derived CDR1 and CDR2 are ENHRY and SYGVKD. The V and J ends lost 11 bases and 7 bases, in that order; junction bases with no gene match: 10.

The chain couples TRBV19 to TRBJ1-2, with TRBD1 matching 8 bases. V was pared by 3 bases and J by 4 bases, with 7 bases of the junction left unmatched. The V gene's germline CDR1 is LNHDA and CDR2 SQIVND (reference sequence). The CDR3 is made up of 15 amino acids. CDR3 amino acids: CASSMDRVKGYGYTF. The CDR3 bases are TGTGCCAGTAGTATGGACAGGGTTAAGGGCTATGGCTACACCTTC.

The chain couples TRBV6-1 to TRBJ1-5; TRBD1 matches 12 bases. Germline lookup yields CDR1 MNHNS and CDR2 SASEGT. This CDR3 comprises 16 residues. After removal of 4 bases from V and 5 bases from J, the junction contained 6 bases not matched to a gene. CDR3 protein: CASSVWDRGPHQPQHF. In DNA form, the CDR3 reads TGTGCCAGCAGTGTCTGGGACAGGGGGCCTCATCAGCCCCAGCATTTT.

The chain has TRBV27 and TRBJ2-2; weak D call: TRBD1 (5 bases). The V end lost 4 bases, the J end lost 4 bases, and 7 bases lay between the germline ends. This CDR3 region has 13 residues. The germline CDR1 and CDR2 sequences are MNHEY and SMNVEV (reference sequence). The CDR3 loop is CASSSRGTGELFF. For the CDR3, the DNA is TGTGCCAGCAGTTCTAGGGGCACCGGGGAGCTGTTTTTT.

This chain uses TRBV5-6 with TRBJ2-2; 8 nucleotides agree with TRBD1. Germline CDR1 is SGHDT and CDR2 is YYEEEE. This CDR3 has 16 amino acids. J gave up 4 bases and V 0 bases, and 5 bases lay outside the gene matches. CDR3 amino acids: CASSLGTGSVTGELFF. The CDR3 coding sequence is TGTGCCAGCAGCTTGGGGACAGGGAGTGTCACCGGGGAGCTGTTTTTT. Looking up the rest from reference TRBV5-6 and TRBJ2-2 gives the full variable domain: DAGVTQSPTHLIKTRGQQVTLRCSPKSGHDTVSWYQQALGQGPQFIFQYYEEEERQRGNFPDRFSGHQFPNYSSELNVNALLLGDSALYLCASSLGTGSVTGELFFGEGSRLTVL.

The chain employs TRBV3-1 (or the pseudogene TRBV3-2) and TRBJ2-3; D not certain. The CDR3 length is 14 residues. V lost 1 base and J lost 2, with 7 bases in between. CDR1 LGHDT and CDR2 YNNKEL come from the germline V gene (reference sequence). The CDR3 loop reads CASSQGAFTDTQYF. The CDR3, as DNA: TGTGCCAGCAGCCAAGGAGCTTTCACAGATACGCAGTATTTT.

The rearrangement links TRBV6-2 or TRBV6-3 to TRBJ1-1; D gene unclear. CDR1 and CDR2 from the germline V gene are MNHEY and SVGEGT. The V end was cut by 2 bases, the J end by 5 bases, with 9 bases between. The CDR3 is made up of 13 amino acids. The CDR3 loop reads CASSYPLRTEAFF. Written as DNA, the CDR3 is TGTGCCAGCAGTTACCCCCTGCGGACTGAAGCTTTCTTT.